This TCR beta chain was sequenced in a study of coeliac disease. The germline gives CDR1 SGHTA, CDR2 FQGNSA. The CDR3 is 14 residues long. Trimming pared 1 base from V and 3 bases from J, leaving 10 bases between. Data came from immunoSEQ multiplex PCR; TCRdb stores just in-frame clones and leaves some out. The sample contains 8,000 to 10,000 clones, 67% of which appear only once. V gene TRBV7-2 combines with J gene TRBJ2-7; D not certain. The clonotype was recovered from an older woman with celiac disease. Source material: lamina propria lymphocytes from the gut. The CDR3 region has the DNA TGTGCCAGCAGCTTAGGAGGTTGGGTCTACGAGCAGTACTTC. It encodes CASSLGGWVYEQYF.